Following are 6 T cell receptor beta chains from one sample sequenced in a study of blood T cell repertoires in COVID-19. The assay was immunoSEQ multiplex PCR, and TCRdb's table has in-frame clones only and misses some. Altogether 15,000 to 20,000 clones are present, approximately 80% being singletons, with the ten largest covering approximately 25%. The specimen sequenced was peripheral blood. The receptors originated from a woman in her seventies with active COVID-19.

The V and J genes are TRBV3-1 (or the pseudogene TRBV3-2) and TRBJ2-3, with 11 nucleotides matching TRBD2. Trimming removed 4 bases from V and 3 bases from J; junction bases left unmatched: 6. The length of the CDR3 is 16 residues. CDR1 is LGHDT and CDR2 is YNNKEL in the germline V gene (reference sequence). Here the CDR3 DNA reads TGTGCCAGCAGCCGGCAAACTAGCGGGGGAACAGATACGCAGTATTTT. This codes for CASSRQTSGGTDTQYF.

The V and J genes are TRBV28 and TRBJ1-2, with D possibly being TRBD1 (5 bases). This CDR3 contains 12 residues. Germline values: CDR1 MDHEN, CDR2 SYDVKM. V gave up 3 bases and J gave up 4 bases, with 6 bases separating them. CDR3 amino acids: CASSFQGYGYTF. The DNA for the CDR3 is TGTGCCAGCAGTTTTCAGGGCTATGGCTACACCTTC.

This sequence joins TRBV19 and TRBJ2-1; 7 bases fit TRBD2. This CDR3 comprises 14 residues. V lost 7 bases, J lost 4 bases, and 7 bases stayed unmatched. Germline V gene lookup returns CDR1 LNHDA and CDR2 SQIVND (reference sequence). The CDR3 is CASIGGRAYNEQFF. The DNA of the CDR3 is TGTGCCAGTATCGGAGGGAGGGCTTACAATGAGCAGTTCTTC.

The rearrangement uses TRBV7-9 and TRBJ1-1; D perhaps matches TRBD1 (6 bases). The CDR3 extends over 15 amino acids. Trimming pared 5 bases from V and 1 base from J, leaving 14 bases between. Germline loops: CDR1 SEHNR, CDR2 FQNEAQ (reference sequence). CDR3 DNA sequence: TGTGCCAGCAGCCATATGGACAGAAAGAACACTGAAGCTTTCTTT. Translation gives CASSHMDRKNTEAFF.

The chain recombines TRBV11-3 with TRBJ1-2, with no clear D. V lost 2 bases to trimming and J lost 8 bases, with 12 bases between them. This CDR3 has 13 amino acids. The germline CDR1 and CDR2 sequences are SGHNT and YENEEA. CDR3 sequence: CASSLNIINGYTF. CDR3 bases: TGTGCCAGCAGCTTAAACATCATCAACGGCTACACCTTC. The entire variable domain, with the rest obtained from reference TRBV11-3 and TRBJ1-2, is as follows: EAGVVQSPRYKIIEKKQPVAFWCNPISGHNTLYWYLQNLGQGPELLIRYENEEAVDDSQLPKDRFSAERLKGVDSTLKIQPAELGDSAVYLCASSLNIINGYTFGSGTRLTVV.

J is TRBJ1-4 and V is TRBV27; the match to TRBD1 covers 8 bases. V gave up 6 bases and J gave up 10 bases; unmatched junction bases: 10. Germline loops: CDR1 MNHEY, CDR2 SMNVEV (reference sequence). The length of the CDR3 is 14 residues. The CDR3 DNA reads TGTGCCAGCAGGCCTCAACCACAGGGGGGAAAACTGTTTTTT. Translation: CASRPQPQGGKLFF.